This T cell receptor beta chain originates from a study of blood T cell repertoires in COVID-19. In the original analysis: Using reference gene primer amplification, nucleated cell counts were estimated. Profiling relied on immunoSEQ multiplex PCR, and the TCRdb table lists in-frame clones only, not all of them. The DNA gave D and trimming, while V, J and clone size come from that table. The table has a few hundred thousand clones, roughly 84% seen once. This clonotype was obtained from a woman in her late teens or twenties with acute or convalescent COVID-19. The specimen was peripheral blood.

The chain's CDR3 is CASSIPGRGGANVLTF. CDR3 bases: TGTGCCAGTAGTATTCCGGGGAGGGGAGGGGCCAACGTCCTGACTTTC. The rearrangement uses TRBV19 and TRBJ2-6, with 7 positions matching TRBD2. This CDR3 spans 16 amino acids. Trimming at V came to 3 bases and at J to 4 bases, leaving 6 bases not matched to a gene. Germline CDR1 is LNHDA and CDR2 is SQIVND (reference sequence).